The entry below describes one TCR beta chain. This specimen comes from a study of cytomegalovirus exposure and HLA in healthy donors. Overall study: Early released data comprised tens of millions of unique TCRs from HLA-typed donors.

Use of 60 Vbeta and 13 Jbeta primers characterized the PCR. Some clones are missing from TCRdb's copy, which holds only in-frame ones; the method was immunoSEQ multiplex PCR. Here the sample spans 95,000 to 110,000 clones, roughly 80% being singletons. Germline CDR1 reads SSHAT; CDR2 reads FNYEAQ (reference sequence). The CDR3 runs to 12 residues. Between the trimmed V and J ends, which lost 4 bases and 5 bases, there was a span of 5 bases. This chain connects TRBV7-7 to TRBJ2-2, with no clear D. Material for sequencing was PBMCs. The clonotype was recovered from a man aged 30-40 years in good health and CMV-seropositive. CDR3 DNA: TGTGCCAGCAGCTCCGGGACCGGGGAGCTGTTTTTT. This codes for CASSSGTGELFF.